This TCR beta chain was observed in a study of cytomegalovirus exposure and HLA in healthy donors. General study points: It was reported that the classifier diagnosed cytomegalovirus status with high specificity and sensitivity in both the original and validation cohorts. Subsequent analysis of the approximately 110 validation repertoires found a tendency for first-cohort TCR clusters to co-occur.

Separate from the approximately 700-subject first cohort was the approximately 120-subject validation cohort, to which the donors belonged. Clones were read by immunoSEQ multiplex PCR, and TCRdb kept only the in-frame ones, dropping some. Here the sample spans under 100,000 clones, 84% being singletons. Regarding this clone: What it binds is not known.

This CDR3 has 14 amino acids. V was cut by 6 bases and J by 7 bases, with 19 bases left in between. CDR1 and CDR2 (germline): SGHAT, FQNNGV. The rearrangement joins TRBV11-2 to TRBJ2-7; tentatively, D is TRBD2 (5 bases). This TCR came from a woman aged 18-29 years in good health and CMV-seropositive. Sequencing was performed on PBMCs. CDR3 loop: CASRKEGYLGEQYF. In DNA, the CDR3 is TGTGCCAGCAGGAAAGAGGGCTATCTGGGGGAGCAGTACTTC.